A single sample is the source of the 20 T cell receptor beta chains below, sequenced in a study of blood T cell repertoires in COVID-19. TCRdb keeps only in-frame clones here, not all; method: immunoSEQ multiplex PCR. The table lists roughly 200,000 clones, 80% to 90% of them singletons, with roughly 7.2% in the top ten. The sample taken for sequencing was PBMCs or T cells enriched from blood (not recorded which). The receptors stem from a man aged 25-45 years in a cohort exposed to, infected with or recovered from COVID-19 (not recorded which).

This clone was recorded only once. V gene TRBV6-5 combines with J gene TRBJ2-7, with 8 positions matching TRBD1. The CDR3 is 16 residues long. Germline lookup yields CDR1 MNHEY and CDR2 SVGAGI. Germline trimming cut 3 bases from V and 0 bases from J; bases unmatched to any gene: 7. CDR3 region: CASSYGDQGASYEQYF. CDR3 in DNA: TGTGCCAGCAGTTATGGGGATCAGGGGGCCTCCTACGAGCAGTACTTC.

The rearrangement links TRBV28 to TRBJ1-2, with D uncertain. Trimming stripped 6 bases from V and 7 bases from J, with 18 bases between. The CDR3 covers 14 residues. Germline values: CDR1 MDHEN, CDR2 SYDVKM. The DNA for the CDR3 is TGTGCCAGCAGCCTTCCCCTATCGGGTGGTGGCTACACCTTC. Protein product: CASSLPLSGGGYTF.

The V call is TRBV19, the J call TRBJ1-2, with a possible D match to TRBD1 (6 bases). Germline V gene data show CDR1 as LNHDA and CDR2 as SQIVND (reference sequence). This CDR3 has 13 residues. V gave up 3 bases and J gave up 6 bases, with 11 bases separating them. Here the CDR3 reads CASSISGQNGYTF. CDR3 nucleotides: TGTGCCAGTAGTATTTCCGGACAGAATGGCTACACCTTC.

The chain carries TRBV6-5 and TRBJ2-1; 7 bases line up with TRBD2. Unmatched junction bases numbered 9, after V lost 6 bases and J lost 4 bases. Germline CDR1 reads MNHEY; CDR2 reads SVGAGI. This CDR3 comprises 15 residues. The CDR3 protein is CASRRGTNRYNEQFF. Here the CDR3 DNA reads TGTGCCAGCAGACGAGGGACTAATAGATACAATGAGCAGTTCTTC.

The V and J genes are TRBV3-1 (or the pseudogene TRBV3-2) and TRBJ2-1; 8 bases line up with TRBD2. Germline-derived CDR1 and CDR2 are LGHDT and YNNKEL (reference sequence). This CDR3 has 15 amino acids. Trimming removed 1 base from V and 8 bases from J; junction bases left unmatched: 7. CDR3: CASSQGTSKADEQFF. In nucleotides, the CDR3 is TGTGCCAGCAGCCAAGGGACTAGCAAGGCGGATGAGCAGTTCTTC.

J is TRBJ2-1 and V is TRBV7-9, with 10 bases that match TRBD2. Germline assignment: CDR1 SEHNR and CDR2 FQNEAQ (reference sequence). V shed 5 bases, J shed 4 bases, and the junction held 5 bases outside the gene matches. This CDR3 has 15 residues. This CDR3 reads CASSTSGTRYNEQFF. CDR3 in DNA: TGTGCCAGCAGCACTAGCGGGACTCGTTACAATGAGCAGTTCTTC.

The rearrangement links TRBV12-5 to TRBJ1-5; maybe TRBD1 (5 bases). This CDR3 has 15 amino acids. V lost 1 base and J 0 bases, leaving 7 bases between the germline ends. Germline-derived CDR1 and CDR2 are LGHNT and FRNRAP. CDR3 protein: CASGLGQISNQPQHF. Here the CDR3 DNA reads TGTGCTAGTGGTTTGGGACAGATTAGCAATCAGCCCCAGCATTTT.

The V call is TRBV10-3, the J call TRBJ2-1; 10 bases map to TRBD2. The J segment lost 8 bases and the V segment lost 0 bases, leaving 13 bases of the junction unmatched. This CDR3 is 18 amino acids long. The germline V gene encodes CDR1 ENHRY and CDR2 SYGVKD. CDR3 DNA sequence: TGTGCCATCAGTGAGTCGGATAGCGGGAGGTTTCGCAGCGATGAGCAGTTCTTC. It yields the protein CAISESDSGRFRSDEQFF.

The rearrangement uses TRBV27 and TRBJ2-7; D is perhaps TRBD2 (6 bases). This CDR3 is 15 amino acids long. V lost 6 bases, J lost 3 bases, and 18 bases lay in between. Germline loops: CDR1 MNHEY, CDR2 SMNVEV (reference sequence). The CDR3 nucleotides are TGTGCCAGCAGCCCGGTAGCGGACCAACGCTACGAGCAGTACTTC. Its translation: CASSPVADQRYEQYF.

This chain joins TRBV15 and TRBJ2-5; 13 positions agree with TRBD2. V shed 6 bases and J 4 bases; nucleotides not matched to a gene: 11. Germline V gene data show CDR1 as LNHNV and CDR2 as YYDKDF (reference sequence). The CDR3 loop spans 17 amino acids. CDR3 region: CATSSTAGLAGIETQYF. In DNA form, the CDR3 reads TGTGCCACCAGTAGCACCGCGGGACTAGCGGGAATAGAGACCCAGTACTTC.

The J gene is TRBJ2-2, the V gene TRBV18; 13 bases are shared with TRBD2. The CDR3 is made up of 19 amino acids. V shed 6 bases and J 6 bases; nucleotides not matched to a gene: 16. CDR1 and CDR2 from the germline V gene are KGHSH and LQKENI. The CDR3 region is CASSYTGLAGMGSAGELFF. The CDR3 DNA follows: TGTGCCAGCTCGTACACGGGACTAGCGGGAATGGGGAGCGCCGGGGAGCTGTTTTTT. The full variable domain, its missing parts supplied by reference TRBV18 and TRBJ2-2, is NAGVMQNPRHLVRRRGQEARLRCSPMKGHSHVYWYRQLPEEGLKFMVYLQKENIIDESGMPKERFSAEFPKEGPSILRIQQVVRGDSAAYFCASSYTGLAGMGSAGELFFGEGSRLTVL.

V usage is TRBV7-2 and J usage is TRBJ2-4; 8 bases line up with TRBD2. The CDR3 runs 13 residues. Germline CDR1 SGHTA, CDR2 FQGNSA. The V gene end was trimmed by 5 bases and the J gene end by 7 bases; junction bases not matched to a gene: 4. The CDR3 sequence is CASSVREGNIQYF. CDR3 nucleotide sequence: TGTGCCAGCAGCGTTCGGGAGGGGAACATTCAGTACTTC.

V gene TRBV28 combines with J gene TRBJ2-7, with 7 bases identical to TRBD1. The CDR3 has 18 amino acids. V shed 3 bases and J 0 bases; nucleotides not matched to a gene: 14. Germline V gene sequence: CDR1 MDHEN, CDR2 SYDVKM. The CDR3 is CASSFYPPTGQDSYEQYF. CDR3 nucleotide sequence: TGTGCCAGCAGTTTCTACCCCCCGACAGGGCAGGACTCCTACGAGCAGTACTTC.

The chain carries TRBV11-3 and TRBJ2-1; 8 nucleotides align to TRBD1. V trimming: 2 bases; J trimming: 11 bases; junction bases outside the gene matches: 2. Per the germline V gene, CDR1 is SGHNT and CDR2 is YENEEA. The CDR3 contains 12 residues. CDR3 in DNA: TGTGCCAGCAGCTTAAGGACAGGGAAGCAGTTCTTC. It is translated as CASSLRTGKQFF.

The chain has TRBV3-1 (or the pseudogene TRBV3-2) and TRBJ2-2; perhaps TRBD2 as D (7 bases). The V end was cut by 6 bases, the J end by 7 bases, with 15 bases between. The CDR3 runs 14 residues. CDR1 and CDR2 from the germline V gene are LGHDT and YNNKEL (reference sequence). CDR3 bases: TGTGCCAGCAGGTCCGCGGGGGCTGACGGGGAGCTGTTTTTT. Its translation is CASRSAGADGELFF.

This chain links TRBV11-3 with TRBJ2-1; 16 nucleotides line up with TRBD2. The CDR3 totals 16 residues. The ends lost 3 bases at V and 6 bases at J; junction bases unmatched: 2. CDR1 is SGHNT and CDR2 is YENEEA in the germline V gene. The CDR3 loop reads CASSLGLAGGSNEQFF. The CDR3 DNA sequence: TGTGCCAGCAGCTTGGGACTAGCGGGGGGGTCCAATGAGCAGTTCTTC.

The chain recombines TRBV9 with TRBJ2-3, with TRBD2 matching 8 bases. Germline CDR1 is SGDLS and CDR2 is YYNGEE. V lost 0 bases and J lost 2; bases outside the gene matches: 5. The CDR3 is 16 residues long. In DNA, the CDR3 is TGTGCCAGCAGCGTAGCGGCAGCGGGAGACACAGATACGCAGTATTTT. It translates to CASSVAAAGDTDTQYF.

The CDR3 DNA is TGCGCCAGCAGCTTGGAGGGGCCGACATACGAGCAGTACTTC. It is translated as CASSLEGPTYEQYF. The chain joins TRBV5-1 to TRBJ2-7; tentative D call: TRBD1 (5 bases). The CDR3 runs to 14 residues. The ends were cut back, 0 bases at V and 4 bases at J, with 11 bases in the middle. The germline CDR1 and CDR2 sequences are SGHRS and YFSETQ.

This chain uses TRBV28 with TRBJ2-2, with D tentatively TRBD1 (5 bases). Germline V gene data show CDR1 as MDHEN and CDR2 as SYDVKM. The V gene lost 8 bases and the J gene lost 4 bases, with 8 bases spanning the gap. This CDR3 comprises 12 residues. The CDR3 protein is CASGAGTGELFF. CDR3 DNA: TGTGCCAGCGGGGCCGGCACCGGGGAGCTGTTTTTT. Using reference TRBV28 and TRBJ2-2 for the parts outside the CDR3, the full variable domain is DVKVTQSSRYLVKRTGEKVFLECVQDMDHENMFWYRQDPGLGLRLIYFSYDVKMKEKGDIPEGYSVSREKKERFSLILESASTNQTSMYLCASGAGTGELFFGEGSRLTVL.

The rearrangement uses TRBV28 and TRBJ1-4; TRBD1 matches at 7 bases. The CDR3 extends over 16 amino acids. CDR1 and CDR2 from the germline V gene are MDHEN and SYDVKM. V was clipped by 2 bases and J by 8 bases; unmatched bases: 11. Here the CDR3 DNA reads TGTGCCAGCAGTTTACATTCTGCAGGGGGTAGCGAAAAACTGTTTTTT. Amino acids: CASSLHSAGGSEKLFF.